This T cell receptor beta chain was retrieved from a study of shared clonotypes between healthy human individuals. Study findings and constraints: A generally larger estimated richness was seen in naive subsets than in memory subsets.

Deep level was the assay's run setting. This table comes from immunoSEQ multiplex PCR, and its TCRdb copy is limited to in-frame clones, with some not included. The sample includes about 2.2 million clones, roughly 91% seen only once; the top ten take 1.5% to 2%. Of note for this clone: Its specificity is not known.

As defined, naive CD8 cells were CD45RO-negative and positively selected for CCR7, with terminally differentiated effector memory CD45RA+ cells excluded. Only Caucasian adults living in Nashville, Tennessee made up the donor group. The source is a man aged 18 to 30 in good health. Some clones in this sample may be carry-over from other donors' samples. Sequenced: naive CD8+ T cells from PBMCs.

The CDR3 sequence is CAGDSAYNEQFF. DNA of the CDR3: TGTGCCGGAGATTCGGCCTACAATGAGCAGTTCTTC. The chain links TRBV6-1 to TRBJ2-1, with unresolved D. This CDR3 contains 12 residues. Germline V gives CDR1 MNHNS, CDR2 SASEGT. V lost 11 bases and J 2 bases, leaving 10 bases between the germline ends.